This entry lists 17 T cell receptor beta chains sequenced from one sample in a study of shared clonotypes between healthy human individuals (dated by TCRdb to the early 2020s). The library was obtained by the immunoSEQ multiplex PCR assay. TCRdb re-hosts the immuneACCESS table, in-frame sequences only. Its copies lack some clones; in the studies checked, an unresolved V gene accounts for under half of them, and the cause for the rest is not known. This sample comprises 2 million to 2.5 million clones, just under 95% of them detected only once. The ten biggest clones cover around 0.38% of the sample. The sequencing input was naive CD4+ T cells from PBMCs. Read against the paper, the sample's cell subset or site label means: CD45RA+ positively selected. The receptors originated from a man aged 18-30 years in good health. Some clones in this sample may be carry-over from other donors' samples.

The gene calls are TRBV4-1 and TRBJ1-2; 10 bases align to TRBD1. Germline trimming cut 4 bases from V and 3 bases from J; bases unmatched to any gene: 2. In germline, CDR1 is MGHRA, CDR2 YSYEKL. The CDR3 contains 14 residues. The CDR3 sequence is CASSLGQGDYGYTF. CDR3 coding DNA: TGCGCCAGCAGCCTCGGACAGGGGGACTATGGCTACACCTTC.

The chain is built from TRBV5-6 and TRBJ2-1; 9 bases agree with TRBD2. Per the germline V gene, CDR1 is SGHDT and CDR2 is YYEEEE. V shed 4 bases and J 3 bases; nucleotides not matched to a gene: 11. The CDR3 runs to 17 residues. The CDR3 DNA follows: TGTGCCAGCAGCCTGGAGGGCGGGAGGGCCCTCTACAATGAGCAGTTCTTC. Its protein is CASSLEGGRALYNEQFF.

CDR3 coding DNA: TGTGCCAGCAGTTTCTCCGGCCAGGTCCCTTACAATGAGCAGTTCTTC. Translation: CASSFSGQVPYNEQFF. The chain employs TRBV28 and TRBJ2-1; D remains ambiguous. The CDR3 totals 16 residues. Germline V lookup: CDR1 MDHEN, CDR2 SYDVKM. The V gene lost 3 bases and the J gene lost 4 bases, with 16 bases spanning the gap.

The chain has TRBV5-1 and TRBJ2-3, with D perhaps matching TRBD1 (6 bases). In germline, CDR1 is SGHRS, CDR2 YFSETQ. Trimming removed 1 base at V and 0 bases at J, with 12 bases between. This CDR3 spans 16 amino acids. This chain's CDR3 is CASSLNGGTSTDTQYF. Written as DNA, the CDR3 is TGCGCCAGCAGCTTGAATGGGGGCACGAGCACAGATACGCAGTATTTT.

The V and J genes are TRBV11-2 and TRBJ1-3; D gene unclear. Germline V CDR1 and CDR2: SGHAT, FQNNGV. The CDR3 spans 13 residues. V dropped 3 bases and J dropped 3 bases, with 6 bases sitting between them. The CDR3 DNA reads TGTGCCAGCAGCTTCAATGGTGGAAACACCATATATTTT. This sequence encodes CASSFNGGNTIYF.

The chain joins TRBV9 to TRBJ1-4; D unresolved. The length of the CDR3 is 16 residues. Trimming shortened V by 0 bases and J by 2 bases, and 11 bases separated the two germline ends. Germline V gene sequence: CDR1 SGDLS, CDR2 YYNGEE. CDR3 nucleotides: TGTGCCAGCAGCGTAGGTCCCATGAACACTAATGAAAAACTGTTTTTT. It encodes CASSVGPMNTNEKLFF.

The chain has TRBV5-8 and TRBJ2-7; tentatively, D is TRBD2 (6 bases). The CDR3 has 17 amino acids. The V and J ends lost 4 bases and 4 bases respectively, with 24 bases between them. Germline V gene lookup returns CDR1 SGHTS and CDR2 YDEGEE. CDR3 nucleotide sequence: TGTGCCAGCAGCCCACCTCTCGGGGCGGGGTTAAGATACGAGCAGTACTTC. Protein sequence: CASSPPLGAGLRYEQYF.

A remark on this clone: This same CDR3 is encoded by further DNA sequences in the sample. The J gene is TRBJ2-1, the V gene TRBV5-4, with TRBD2 identical over 9 bases. The junction had 5 bases not matched to a gene; V was cut back by 0 bases and J by 4 bases. The CDR3 loop spans 16 amino acids. The V gene's germline CDR1 is SGHNT and CDR2 YYREEE (reference sequence). The CDR3 is CASSLGGTSGYNEQFF. The CDR3 DNA is TGTGCCAGCAGCTTGGGCGGAACTAGCGGGTACAATGAGCAGTTCTTC.

The V and J genes are TRBV30 and TRBJ2-7, with D possibly TRBD2 on 5 matching bases. CDR3 length equals 11 residues. CDR1 is GTSNPN, CDR2 SVGIG, per germline (reference sequence). V lost 4 bases and J 6 bases, leaving 10 bases between the germline ends. In DNA, the CDR3 is TGTGCCTGGACTACGGGGATCGAGCAGTACTTC. Translating gives CAWTTGIEQYF.

The chain has TRBV7-9 and TRBJ2-7; weak D call: TRBD2 (5 bases). Germline V lookup: CDR1 SEHNR, CDR2 FQNEAQ (reference sequence). V was clipped by 1 base and J by 6 bases, with 10 bases between them. CDR3 size: 13 residues. The CDR3 is CASSLGGKGEQYF. The CDR3 nucleotides read TGTGCCAGCAGCTTAGGAGGGAAGGGCGAGCAGTACTTC.

This sequence joins TRBV7-9 and TRBJ2-3; D is unclear. Trimming cost V 5 bases and J 6 bases, with 9 bases left between them. The germline CDR1 and CDR2 sequences are SEHNR and FQNEAQ (reference sequence). The CDR3 spans 12 residues. CDR3 in amino acids: CASSPNVDTQYF. DNA for the CDR3: TGTGCCAGCAGCCCTAATGTGGATACGCAGTATTTT.

The rearrangement uses TRBV28 and TRBJ2-6, with no clear D. Germline assignment: CDR1 MDHEN and CDR2 SYDVKM. V was clipped by 1 base and J by 2 bases, with 18 bases between them. The length of the CDR3 is 19 residues. The CDR3 DNA follows: TGTGCCAGCAGTTTATACCGTGGTGCAAACGGCCCTGGGGCCAACGTCCTGACTTTC. Its translation is CASSLYRGANGPGANVLTF.

This clone was seen only a few times. The chain uses TRBV28 and TRBJ2-1, with D possibly being TRBD2 (5 bases). This CDR3 comprises 12 residues. Trimming pared 5 bases from V and 5 bases from J, leaving 7 bases between. Germline CDR1 MDHEN, CDR2 SYDVKM. CDR3 coding DNA: TGTGCCAGCAGTGCCGGGGACAATGAGCAGTTCTTC. This sequence encodes CASSAGDNEQFF.

As concerns this clone: The same CDR3 can be traced to other DNA sequences in this sample. This chain connects TRBV20-1 to TRBJ2-6; D unclear. The germline V gene has CDR1 DFQATT and CDR2 SNEGSKA (reference sequence). V was trimmed by 6 bases and J by 3 bases, leaving 3 bases between them. The CDR3 loop spans 11 amino acids. The DNA for the CDR3 is TGCAGTGCGGGTGGGGCCAACGTCCTGACTTTC. Translation gives CSAGGANVLTF.

The J gene is TRBJ2-7, the V gene TRBV11-3; D gene uncertain. The germline V gene encodes CDR1 SGHNT and CDR2 YENEEA. Trimming cost V 1 base and J 3 bases, with 19 bases left between them. There are 17 residues in the CDR3. The CDR3 DNA follows: TGTGCCAGCAGCTTAGGGAAAAACGGCCGATATGTCTACGAGCAGTACTTC. Translated: CASSLGKNGRYVYEQYF.

The chain employs TRBV9 and TRBJ2-5, with no clear D. The V end was cut by 0 bases, the J end by 9 bases, with 12 bases between. This CDR3 is built from 13 residues. Germline values: CDR1 SGDLS, CDR2 YYNGEE. Written as DNA, the CDR3 is TGTGCCAGCAGCGTAGGGTCTCGCGAGGCCCAGTACTTC. Translation: CASSVGSREAQYF.

The V call is TRBV7-9, the J call TRBJ1-2; D unclear. V was shortened by 5 bases and J by 7 bases, with 11 bases between the two germline ends. Germline lookup yields CDR1 SEHNR and CDR2 FQNEAQ (reference sequence). This CDR3 is 12 amino acids long. CDR3 DNA sequence: TGTGCCAGCAGCCCGAACGTGGGTGGCTACACCTTC. Its protein is CASSPNVGGYTF. The variable domain in full, completed from reference TRBV7-9 and TRBJ1-2, reads DTGVSQNPRHKITKRGQNVTFRCDPISEHNRLYWYRQTLGQGPEFLTYFQNEAQLEKSRLLSDRFSAERPKGSFSTLEIQRTEQGDSAMYLCASSPNVGGYTFGSGTRLTVV.